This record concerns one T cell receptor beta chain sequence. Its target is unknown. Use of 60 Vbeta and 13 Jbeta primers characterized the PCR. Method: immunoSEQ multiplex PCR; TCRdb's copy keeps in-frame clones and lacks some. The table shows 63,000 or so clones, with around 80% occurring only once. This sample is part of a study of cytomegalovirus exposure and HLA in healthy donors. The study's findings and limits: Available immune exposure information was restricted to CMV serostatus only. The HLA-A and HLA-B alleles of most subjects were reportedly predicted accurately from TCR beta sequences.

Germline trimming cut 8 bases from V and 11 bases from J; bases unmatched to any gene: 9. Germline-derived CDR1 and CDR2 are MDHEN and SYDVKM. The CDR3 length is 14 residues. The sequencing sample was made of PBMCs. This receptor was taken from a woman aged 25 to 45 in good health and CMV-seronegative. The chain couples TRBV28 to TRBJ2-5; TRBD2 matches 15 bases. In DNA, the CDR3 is TGTGCCAGCCGACCGGGGGGACTAGCGGGGGGTCAGTACTTC. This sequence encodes CASRPGGLAGGQYF.